These 14 T cell receptor beta chains share one sample of origin, sequenced in a study of cytomegalovirus exposure and HLA in healthy donors. The PCR was carried out with 60 Vbeta primers and 13 Jbeta primers. TCRdb keeps only in-frame clones here, not all; method: immunoSEQ multiplex PCR. The repertoire consists of over 100,000 clones, with about 72% occurring once and the leading ten covering roughly 1.5%. Sequenced: PBMCs. All receptors come from a female donor in good health and CMV-seronegative.

The V call is TRBV10-3, the J call TRBJ2-5, with 9 bases fitting TRBD2. This CDR3 comprises 16 residues. The V and J ends lost 0 bases and 1 base, in that order; junction bases with no gene match: 3. Germline CDR1 ENHRY, CDR2 SYGVKD. The CDR3 spells CAISESSGRPQETQYF. CDR3 coding DNA: TGTGCCATCAGTGAGTCGAGCGGGAGGCCCCAAGAGACCCAGTACTTC.

The rearrangement links TRBV10-3 to TRBJ2-7; D uncertain. Trimming removed 2 bases at V and 9 bases at J, with 17 bases between. Germline-derived CDR1 and CDR2 are ENHRY and SYGVKD. The CDR3 is 14 residues long. The CDR3 region is CAISETEFLRVQYF. The CDR3 coding sequence is TGTGCCATCAGTGAGACCGAATTCCTACGAGTGCAGTACTTC.

This clone was found a few times. V usage is TRBV6-5 and J usage is TRBJ2-7; D may be TRBD2 (6 bases). The germline V and J ends were trimmed by 2 bases and 6 bases, with 17 bases remaining between them. The CDR3 spans 15 residues. Germline V gene data show CDR1 as MNHEY and CDR2 as SVGAGI. The CDR3 loop is CASSYGGRWASEQYF. The CDR3 DNA reads TGTGCCAGCAGTTACGGGGGGAGATGGGCTAGCGAGCAGTACTTC.

The chain couples TRBV5-5 to TRBJ2-7; 7 nucleotides line up with TRBD1. The J segment lost 3 bases and the V segment lost 4 bases, leaving 4 bases of the junction unmatched. This CDR3 region has 13 residues. In germline, CDR1 is SGHKS, CDR2 YYEKEE (reference sequence). The CDR3 sequence is CASSPTGYYEQYF. The CDR3 nucleotides read TGTGCCAGCAGCCCGACAGGGTACTACGAGCAGTACTTC.

The chain uses TRBV30 and TRBJ2-2; possible D gene TRBD2, 6 bases. The V end was cut by 5 bases, the J end by 5 bases, with 15 bases between. The CDR3 has 14 amino acids. Germline V gene data show CDR1 as GTSNPN and CDR2 as SVGIG (reference sequence). The CDR3 DNA follows: TGTGCCTGGGACCGGGACTGGGGAACCGGGGAGCTGTTTTTT. Protein: CAWDRDWGTGELFF.

This clone turned up a few times. CDR3: CASSFIRTSGSTDTQYF. The CDR3, as DNA: TGTGCCAGCAGCTTCATCAGGACTAGCGGCTCCACAGATACGCAGTATTTT. The chain is built from TRBV7-2 and TRBJ2-3, with 10 nucleotides matching TRBD2. This CDR3 has 17 amino acids. J was trimmed by 2 bases and V by 3 bases; bases with no gene match: 8. Germline V gene lookup returns CDR1 SGHTA and CDR2 FQGNSA.

The rearrangement links TRBV6-6 to TRBJ1-4; TRBD1 matches at 12 bases. This CDR3 has 15 residues. Germline lookup yields CDR1 MNHNY and CDR2 SVGAGI (reference sequence). V lost 5 bases to trimming and J lost 7 bases; unmatched junction nucleotides: 5. The CDR3, as DNA: TGTGCCAGCAGTCCCCGGGACAGGGGGCGTGAAAAACTGTTTTTT. This codes for CASSPRDRGREKLFF.

The J gene is TRBJ1-2, the V gene TRBV5-6; 8 nucleotides line up with TRBD1. With 1 base clipped from V and 4 bases from J, the junction kept 0 bases outside the gene matches. Germline lookup yields CDR1 SGHDT and CDR2 YYEEEE. This CDR3 spans 13 amino acids. The CDR3 is CASSLQGAYGYTF. The CDR3 bases are TGTGCCAGCAGCTTGCAGGGGGCCTATGGCTACACCTTC.

J is TRBJ1-4 and V is TRBV4-1; 9 bases align to TRBD1. CDR1 is MGHRA and CDR2 is YSYEKL in the germline V gene. The ends lost 3 bases at V and 8 bases at J; junction bases unmatched: 13. This CDR3 is built from 17 residues. CDR3 amino acids: CASSQGRTGGDQEKLFF. The DNA for the CDR3 is TGCGCCAGCAGCCAGGGTCGAACAGGGGGCGATCAGGAAAAACTGTTTTTT.

The V and J genes are TRBV9 and TRBJ1-2; D gene ambiguous. V was pared by 4 bases and J by 6 bases, with 13 bases between. Germline loops: CDR1 SGDLS, CDR2 YYNGEE. This CDR3 contains 13 residues. The CDR3 spells CASSSTLADGYTF. As DNA, the CDR3 is TGTGCCAGCAGCTCTACACTGGCGGATGGCTACACCTTC.

The chain combines TRBV6-5 with TRBJ2-3; 7 positions match TRBD2. Germline assignment: CDR1 MNHEY and CDR2 SVGAGI. Unmatched junction bases numbered 5, after V lost 6 bases and J lost 2 bases. The CDR3 spans 14 residues. The CDR3 protein is CASSGGIHTDTQYF. In nucleotides, the CDR3 is TGTGCCAGCAGCGGGGGGATCCACACAGATACGCAGTATTTT.

The J gene is TRBJ1-6, the V gene TRBV6-5; D may be TRBD1 (5 bases). The CDR3 consists of 15 residues. CDR1 and CDR2 (germline): MNHEY, SVGAGI. V was clipped by 6 bases and J by 1 base, with 10 bases between them. The CDR3 DNA follows: TGTGCCAGCAGCCGGGGGGGGTCCTATAATTCACCCCTCCACTTT. This encodes CASSRGGSYNSPLHF.

The V call is TRBV20-1, the J call TRBJ2-2; tentative D call: TRBD2 (5 bases). The CDR3 is 11 residues long. Trimming removed 5 bases from V and 7 bases from J, with 8 bases in between. Germline-derived CDR1 and CDR2 are DFQATT and SNEGSKA (reference sequence). CDR3 bases: TGCAGTGCTCTAGAGGGCGGGGAGCTGTTTTTT. This sequence encodes CSALEGGELFF.

Notes on this clone: This sample also contains other DNA sequences that code for the same CDR3. J is TRBJ1-2 and V is TRBV28; TRBD1 is a possible D gene (5 bases). Trimming took off 2 bases at V and 3 bases at J, with 7 bases between the two ends. Germline V gene data show CDR1 as MDHEN and CDR2 as SYDVKM. The CDR3 is 13 amino acids. The CDR3 coding sequence is TGTGCCAGCAGTTTAGGAGGGGACTATGGCTACACCTTC. Translating it yields CASSLGGDYGYTF.